These T cell receptor beta chains were read from a single sample in a study of blood T cells in healthy people across ages. MiXCR was run by TCRdb on the 5' RACE reads, yielding one entry per CDR3 protein. The table shows 1 million to 1.2 million distinct CDR3 sequences, with roughly two fifths occurring only once. Source material: blood. These receptors originate from a man aged 18 to 35 in good health. CDR3s include the opening cysteine and the closing phenylalanine or tryptophan. The D gene is left open where the match is weak. Clone size is stated in some rows and not others, as once, few, many or a class when expanded.

size: NA; D: NA; J: TRBJ2-7; V: TRBV20-1; CDR3: CSASRDLYEQYF; DNA: TGCAGTGCTAGTCGGGACCTCTACGAGCAGTACTTC
size: NA; D: NA; J: TRBJ1-2; V: TRBV28; CDR3: CASSTGVRNYGYTF; DNA: TGTGCCAGCAGCACGGGAGTTCGTAACTATGGCTACACCTTC
size: NA; D: NA; J: TRBJ1-5; V: TRBV12-3/TRBV12-4; CDR3: CASRQGPNQPQHF; DNA: TGTGCCAGCAGACAGGGTCCCAATCAGCCCCAGCATTTT
size: NA; D: NA; J: TRBJ1-2; V: TRBV9; CDR3: CASSVGATVANYGYTF; DNA: TGTGCCAGCAGCGTAGGGGCCACGGTAGCTAACTATGGCTACACCTTC
size: NA; D: NA; J: TRBJ1-1; V: TRBV4-3; CDR3: CASSQADRLNTEAFF; DNA: TGCGCCAGCAGCCAAGCGGATAGATTGAACACTGAAGCTTTCTTT
size: few; D: TRBD1; J: TRBJ2-7; V: TRBV7-2; CDR3: CASSRGQGTYNEQYF; DNA: TGTGCCAGCAGCCGAGGACAGGGAACCTACAATGAGCAGTACTTC
size: few; D: TRBD1; J: TRBJ2-2; V: TRBV18; CDR3: CASSRGTGNTGELFF; DNA: TGTGCCAGCTCACGAGGGACAGGGAACACCGGGGAGCTGTTTTTT
size: once; D: NA; J: TRBJ1-2; V: TRBV6-2/TRBV6-3; CDR3: CASSYEAGGYTF; DNA: TGTGCCAGCAGTTACGAGGCGGGAGGCTACACCTTC
size: NA; D: NA; J: TRBJ1-5; V: TRBV20-1; CDR3: CSARGWGAGQPQHF; DNA: TGCAGTGCTAGAGGGTGGGGCGCGGGTCAGCCCCAGCATTTT
size: NA; D: NA; J: TRBJ2-5; V: TRBV7-2; CDR3: CASSADTETQYF; DNA: TGTGCCAGCAGCGCAGACACAGAGACCCAGTACTTC
size: NA; D: TRBD2; J: TRBJ2-1; V: TRBV3-1; CDR3: CASSPYRGDEQFF; DNA: TGTGCCAGCAGCCCATACCGGGGGGATGAGCAGTTCTTC